The text below deals with one TCR beta chain. The sample belongs to a study of blood T cell repertoires in COVID-19. In germline, CDR1 is SEHNR, CDR2 FQNEAQ (reference sequence). With V trimmed by 5 bases and J by 2 bases, 3 bases remained unmatched. The CDR3 runs to 15 residues. In the study's own analysis: Counts of nucleated cells, estimated from reference gene primer amplification, were obtained. Sequencing used immunoSEQ multiplex PCR; TCRdb keeps in-frame clones, though not all of them. V, J and clone size are taken as reported in that table, and D and trimming were inferred from the DNA itself. Among a few hundred thousand clones, around 86% were seen once, and the ten largest hold around 5%. A Seattle source enrolled patients during active infection and followed them longitudinally.

The sequencing sample was made of peripheral blood. This receptor was identified in a woman aged 55-75 years with COVID-19, enrolled during active disease. The chain combines TRBV7-9 with TRBJ2-3, with TRBD2 identical over 11 bases. In DNA, the CDR3 is TGTGCCAGCAGCGGGACTAGCGGCTACACAGATACGCAGTATTTT. It codes for CASSGTSGYTDTQYF. Full variable domain (remainder filled in from reference TRBV7-9 and TRBJ2-3): DTGVSQNPRHKITKRGQNVTFRCDPISEHNRLYWYRQTLGQGPEFLTYFQNEAQLEKSRLLSDRFSAERPKGSFSTLEIQRTEQGDSAMYLCASSGTSGYTDTQYFGPGTRLTVL.